This T cell receptor (beta chain) appears in the sequencing data of a study of cytomegalovirus exposure and HLA in healthy donors. Background on the study: Of around 410 genotyped donors, about 80% grouped in the Caucasian-associated ancestry cluster.

Germline CDR1 reads MNHEY; CDR2 reads SVGAGI. The CDR3 extends over 13 amino acids. V lost 3 bases to trimming and J lost 8 bases; unmatched junction nucleotides: 6. Amplification used 60 Vbeta primers and 13 Jbeta primers. Assay: immunoSEQ multiplex PCR; the TCRdb copy retains only in-frame clones and omits some. The sample includes 36,000 or so clones, 70% to 85% of them seen just once. Whole-study findings and limits: The classifier reportedly diagnosed cytomegalovirus status with high specificity and sensitivity. In vitro, a few CMV-associated chains proved specific for CMV antigens.

As concerns this clone: As yet, its antigen is unknown.

The sequence was collected from a woman aged 18-29 years in good health and CMV-seronegative. This chain links TRBV6-5 with TRBJ1-2; TRBD1 agrees at 7 bases. Sequenced sample: PBMCs. CDR3: CASSYGWDRGYTF. The CDR3 coding sequence is TGTGCCAGCAGTTATGGATGGGACAGAGGCTACACCTTC.